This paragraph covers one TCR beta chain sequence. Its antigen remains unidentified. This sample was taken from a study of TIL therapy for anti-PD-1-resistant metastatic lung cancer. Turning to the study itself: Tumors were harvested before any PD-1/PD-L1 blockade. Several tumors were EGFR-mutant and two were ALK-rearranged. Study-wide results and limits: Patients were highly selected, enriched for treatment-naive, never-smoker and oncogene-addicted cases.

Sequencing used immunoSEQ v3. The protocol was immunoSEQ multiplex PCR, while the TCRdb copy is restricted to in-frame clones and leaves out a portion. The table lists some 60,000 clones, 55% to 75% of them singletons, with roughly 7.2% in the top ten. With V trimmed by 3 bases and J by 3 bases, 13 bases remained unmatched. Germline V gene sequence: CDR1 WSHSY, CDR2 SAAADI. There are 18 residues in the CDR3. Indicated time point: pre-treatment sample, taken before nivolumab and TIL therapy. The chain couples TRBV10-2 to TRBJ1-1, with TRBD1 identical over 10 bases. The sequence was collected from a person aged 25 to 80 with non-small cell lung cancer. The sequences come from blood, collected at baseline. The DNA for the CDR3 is TGCGCCAGCAGTGACCTGACAGGGGGCAGTTTGAGGGACACTGAAGCTTTCTTT. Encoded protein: CASSDLTGGSLRDTEAFF.